This paragraph reports one T cell receptor (beta chain). The antigen remains undetermined. It was focal radiation plus CTLA-4 blockade with ipilimumab that patients with chemo-refractory metastatic non-small-cell lung cancer received. This sample was taken from a study of radiotherapy plus CTLA-4 blockade in lung cancer. At the level of the study: Around 18% of enrolled patients responded objectively, and approximately 34% had disease control. Findings and caveats of the study: Following radiotherapy plus ipilimumab, tumor-derived TCR clones expanded in the blood.

Data came from immunoSEQ multiplex PCR; TCRdb stores just in-frame clones and leaves some out. This sample has about 49,000 clones, with 85% found just once. The CDR3 loop spans 14 amino acids. CDR1 is ENHRY and CDR2 is SYGVKD in the germline V gene. Trimming took 8 bases from V and 4 from J, leaving 14 bases between them. The specimen was peripheral blood, collected from a patient treated with radiotherapy plus ipilimumab. The rearrangement uses TRBV10-3 and TRBJ2-2; D remains ambiguous. The sequence was collected from a human donor with non-small cell lung cancer whose response to radiotherapy plus ipilimumab could not be evaluated. The CDR3 sequence: CAIAQATLTGELFF. Written as DNA, the CDR3 is TGTGCCATCGCCCAGGCCACCCTCACCGGGGAGCTGTTTTTT.